This T cell receptor (beta chain) derives from a study of OX40 agonist ivuxolimab in advanced cancers. A note on this clone: Other DNA sequences within the sample encode an identical CDR3.

The study sampled blood at baseline, cycle 4 day 1, and cycle 7 day 1. Assay used: immunoSEQ multiplex PCR; TCRdb lists only in-frame clones, some missing. The top ten clones hold 6.5% of a sample with over 65,000 clones, about 86% of them seen once. Germline lookup yields CDR1 MNHEY and CDR2 SVGAGI. The CDR3 has 15 residues. The V end lost 5 bases, the J end lost 2 bases, and 12 bases lay between the germline ends. The receptor was isolated from an adult with an advanced solid tumor such as melanoma, head and neck, liver or kidney cancer. Material: CD4+ or CD8+ T cells sorted from blood, obtained in a trial of the OX40 agonist ivuxolimab. The rearrangement uses TRBV6-5 and TRBJ2-2, with a possible D match to TRBD1 (6 bases). The CDR3 sequence is CASSPRTDNTGELFF. CDR3 bases: TGTGCCAGCAGTCCCCGGACAGACAACACCGGGGAGCTGTTTTTT.